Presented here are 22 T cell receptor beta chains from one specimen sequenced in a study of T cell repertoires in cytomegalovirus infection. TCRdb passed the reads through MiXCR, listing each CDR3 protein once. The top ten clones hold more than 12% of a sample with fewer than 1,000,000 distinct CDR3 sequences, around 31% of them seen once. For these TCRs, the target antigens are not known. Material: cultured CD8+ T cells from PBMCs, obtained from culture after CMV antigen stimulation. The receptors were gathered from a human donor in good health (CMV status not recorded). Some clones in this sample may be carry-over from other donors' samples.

CDR3 coding DNA: TGTGCCAGCAGTGATAGACAGGGGGCATATGGCTACACCTTC. This translates into CASSDRQGAYGYTF. This rearrangement joins TRBV6-1 to TRBJ1-2; 10 nucleotides line up with TRBD1. This CDR3 spans 14 amino acids. Trimming at V came to 3 bases and at J to 5 bases, leaving 3 bases not matched to a gene. Germline V gives CDR1 MNHNS, CDR2 SASEGT.

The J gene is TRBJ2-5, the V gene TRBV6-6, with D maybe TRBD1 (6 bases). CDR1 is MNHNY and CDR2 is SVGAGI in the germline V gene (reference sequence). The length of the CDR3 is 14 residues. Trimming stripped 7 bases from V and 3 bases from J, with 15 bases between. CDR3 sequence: CASTYGTNKETQYF. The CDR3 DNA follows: TGTGCCAGCACCTACGGGACAAATAAAGAGACCCAGTACTTC.

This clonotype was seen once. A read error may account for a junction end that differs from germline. The CDR3, as DNA: TGTGCCAACAGCTTAGTACGTCCAGGGACAACTAATGAAAAACTGTTTTTT. Protein sequence: CANSLVRPGTTNEKLFF. This sequence joins TRBV7-6 and TRBJ1-4; D possibly corresponds to TRBD1 (5 bases). Germline values: CDR1 SGHVS, CDR2 FNYEAQ. The CDR3 totals 17 residues.

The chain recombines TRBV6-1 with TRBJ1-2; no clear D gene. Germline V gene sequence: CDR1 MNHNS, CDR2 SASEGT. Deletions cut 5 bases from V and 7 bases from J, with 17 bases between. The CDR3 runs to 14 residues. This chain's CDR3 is CASSSPSERLGYTF. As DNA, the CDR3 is TGTGCCAGCAGTTCCCCCTCAGAGCGGCTTGGCTACACCTTC.

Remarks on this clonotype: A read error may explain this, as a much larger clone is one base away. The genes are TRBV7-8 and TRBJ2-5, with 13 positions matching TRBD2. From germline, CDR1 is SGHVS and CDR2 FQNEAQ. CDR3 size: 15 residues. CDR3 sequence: CVSSLGLAGEETQYF. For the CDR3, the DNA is TGTGTCAGCAGCCTCGGACTAGCGGGGGAAGAGACCCAGTACTTC.

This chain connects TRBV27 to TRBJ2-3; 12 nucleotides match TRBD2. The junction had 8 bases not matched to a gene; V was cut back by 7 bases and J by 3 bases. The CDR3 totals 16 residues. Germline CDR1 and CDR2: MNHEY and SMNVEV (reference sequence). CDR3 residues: CASTLTLAGGTDTQYF. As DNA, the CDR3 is TGTGCCAGCACCCTAACACTAGCGGGGGGAACAGATACGCAGTATTTT.

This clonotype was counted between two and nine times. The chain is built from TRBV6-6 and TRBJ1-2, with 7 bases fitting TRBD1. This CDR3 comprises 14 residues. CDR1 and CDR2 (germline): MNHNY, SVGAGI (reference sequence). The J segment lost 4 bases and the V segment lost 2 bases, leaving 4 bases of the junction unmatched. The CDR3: CASSYLGTVYGYTF. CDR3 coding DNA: TGTGCCAGCAGTTACCTCGGGACAGTCTATGGCTACACCTTC.

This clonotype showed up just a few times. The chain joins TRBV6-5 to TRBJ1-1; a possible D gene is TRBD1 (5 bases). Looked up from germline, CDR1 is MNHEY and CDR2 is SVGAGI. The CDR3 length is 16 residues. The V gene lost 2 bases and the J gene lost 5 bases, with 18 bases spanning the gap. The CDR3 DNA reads TGTGCCAGCAGTTACCAAGGTGGGGGTGCGGGGACTGAAGCTTTCTTT. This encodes CASSYQGGGAGTEAFF.

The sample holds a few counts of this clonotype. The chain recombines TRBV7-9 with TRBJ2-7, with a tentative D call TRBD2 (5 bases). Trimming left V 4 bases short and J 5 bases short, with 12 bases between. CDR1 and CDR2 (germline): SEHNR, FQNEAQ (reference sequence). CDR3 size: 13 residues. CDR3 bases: TGTGCCAGCAGCTCCTCACAGAGGGACGAGCAGTACTTC. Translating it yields CASSSSQRDEQYF.

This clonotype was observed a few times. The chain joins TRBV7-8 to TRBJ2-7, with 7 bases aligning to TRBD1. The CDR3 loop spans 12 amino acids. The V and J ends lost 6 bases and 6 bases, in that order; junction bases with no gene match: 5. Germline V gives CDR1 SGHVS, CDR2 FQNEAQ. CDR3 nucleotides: TGTGCCAGCAGATCCCACAGGGGCGAGCAGTACTTC. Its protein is CASRSHRGEQYF.

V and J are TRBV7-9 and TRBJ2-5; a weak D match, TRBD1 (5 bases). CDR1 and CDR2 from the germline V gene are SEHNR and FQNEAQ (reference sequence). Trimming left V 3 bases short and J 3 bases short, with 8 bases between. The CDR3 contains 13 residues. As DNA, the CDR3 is TGTGCCAGCAGCTTTTTACAGGAAGAGACCCAGTACTTC. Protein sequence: CASSFLQEETQYF.

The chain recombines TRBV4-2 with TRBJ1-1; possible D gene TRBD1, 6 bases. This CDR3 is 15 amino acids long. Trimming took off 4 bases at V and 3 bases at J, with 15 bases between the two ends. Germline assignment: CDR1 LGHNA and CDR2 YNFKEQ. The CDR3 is CASSRRLGGYTEAFF. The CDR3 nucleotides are TGTGCCAGCAGCCGTCGGCTAGGGGGTTACACTGAAGCTTTCTTT.

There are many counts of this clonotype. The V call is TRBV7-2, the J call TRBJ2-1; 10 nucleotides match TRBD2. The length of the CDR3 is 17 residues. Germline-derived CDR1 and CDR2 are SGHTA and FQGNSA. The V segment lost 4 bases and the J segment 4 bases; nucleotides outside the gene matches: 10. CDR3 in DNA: TGTGCCAGCAGCTGGGATAATGGACTAGCGGATTACAATGAGCAGTTCTTC. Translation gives CASSWDNGLADYNEQFF.

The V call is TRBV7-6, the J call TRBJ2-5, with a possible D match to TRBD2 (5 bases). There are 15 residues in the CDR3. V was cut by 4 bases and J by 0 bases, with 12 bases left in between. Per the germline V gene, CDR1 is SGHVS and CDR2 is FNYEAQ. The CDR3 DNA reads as TGTGCCAGCAGCTCGTCTCCGGGGTACCAAGAGACCCAGTACTTC. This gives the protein CASSSSPGYQETQYF.

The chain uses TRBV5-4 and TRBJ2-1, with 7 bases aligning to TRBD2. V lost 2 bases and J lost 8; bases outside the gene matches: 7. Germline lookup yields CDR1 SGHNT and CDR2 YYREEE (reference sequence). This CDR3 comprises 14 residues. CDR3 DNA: TGTGCCAGCAGCTTCCGGCGGGGGAGTGATGAGCAGTTCTTC. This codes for CASSFRRGSDEQFF. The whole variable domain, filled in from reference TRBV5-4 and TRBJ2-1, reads ETGVTQSPTHLIKTRGQQVTLRCSSQSGHNTVSWYQQALGQGPQFIFQYYREEENGRGNFPPRFSGLQFPNYSSELNVNALELDDSALYLCASSFRRGSDEQFFGPGTRLTVL.

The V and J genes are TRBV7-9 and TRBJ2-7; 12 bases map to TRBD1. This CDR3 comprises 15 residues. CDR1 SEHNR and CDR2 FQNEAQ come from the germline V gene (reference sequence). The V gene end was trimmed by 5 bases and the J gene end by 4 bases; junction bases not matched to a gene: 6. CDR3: CASSRPGQGAYEQYV. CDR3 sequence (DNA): TGTGCCAGCAGCAGACCGGGACAGGGGGCTTACGAGCAGTACGTC.

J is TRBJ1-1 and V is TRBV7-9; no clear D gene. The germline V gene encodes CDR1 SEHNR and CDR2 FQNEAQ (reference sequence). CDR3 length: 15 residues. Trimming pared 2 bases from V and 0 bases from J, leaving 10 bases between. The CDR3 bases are TGTGCCAGCAGCTTAAGTGAAACCCTGAACACTGAAGCTTTCTTT. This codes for CASSLSETLNTEAFF.

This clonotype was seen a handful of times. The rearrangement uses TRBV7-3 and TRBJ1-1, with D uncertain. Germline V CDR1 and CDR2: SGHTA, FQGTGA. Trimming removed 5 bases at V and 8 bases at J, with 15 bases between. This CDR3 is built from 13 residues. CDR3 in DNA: TGTGCCAGCAGCCTTGGAGGATCCCTGGAAGCTTTCTTT. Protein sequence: CASSLGGSLEAFF.

This CDR3 is CASSPSGGAGADTQYF. In nucleotides, the CDR3 is TGTGCCAGCAGCCCGAGCGGGGGGGCCGGCGCAGATACGCAGTATTTT. This chain joins TRBV7-9 and TRBJ2-3; 10 bases match TRBD2. V shed 5 bases, J shed 4 bases, and the junction held 9 bases outside the gene matches. This CDR3 comprises 16 residues. CDR1 SEHNR and CDR2 FQNEAQ come from the germline V gene (reference sequence).

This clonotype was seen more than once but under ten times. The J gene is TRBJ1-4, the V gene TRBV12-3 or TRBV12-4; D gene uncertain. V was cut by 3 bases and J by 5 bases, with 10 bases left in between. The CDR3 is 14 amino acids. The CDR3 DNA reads TGTGCCAGCAGTTTTTCCAGCCAGAATGAAAAACTGTTTTTT. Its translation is CASSFSSQNEKLFF.

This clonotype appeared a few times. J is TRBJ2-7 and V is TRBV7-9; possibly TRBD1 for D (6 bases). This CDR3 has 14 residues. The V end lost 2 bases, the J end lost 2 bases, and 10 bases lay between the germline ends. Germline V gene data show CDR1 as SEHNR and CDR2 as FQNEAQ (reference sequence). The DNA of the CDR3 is TGTGCCAGCAGCTTAAGGGACAACGCCTACGAGCAGTACTTC. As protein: CASSLRDNAYEQYF.

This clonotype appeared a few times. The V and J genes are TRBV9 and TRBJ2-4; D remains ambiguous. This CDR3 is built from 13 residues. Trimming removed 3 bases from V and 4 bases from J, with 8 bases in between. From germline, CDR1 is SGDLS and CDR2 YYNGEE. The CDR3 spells CASSADLKNIQYF. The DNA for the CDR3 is TGTGCCAGCAGCGCCGACCTGAAAAACATTCAGTACTTC.